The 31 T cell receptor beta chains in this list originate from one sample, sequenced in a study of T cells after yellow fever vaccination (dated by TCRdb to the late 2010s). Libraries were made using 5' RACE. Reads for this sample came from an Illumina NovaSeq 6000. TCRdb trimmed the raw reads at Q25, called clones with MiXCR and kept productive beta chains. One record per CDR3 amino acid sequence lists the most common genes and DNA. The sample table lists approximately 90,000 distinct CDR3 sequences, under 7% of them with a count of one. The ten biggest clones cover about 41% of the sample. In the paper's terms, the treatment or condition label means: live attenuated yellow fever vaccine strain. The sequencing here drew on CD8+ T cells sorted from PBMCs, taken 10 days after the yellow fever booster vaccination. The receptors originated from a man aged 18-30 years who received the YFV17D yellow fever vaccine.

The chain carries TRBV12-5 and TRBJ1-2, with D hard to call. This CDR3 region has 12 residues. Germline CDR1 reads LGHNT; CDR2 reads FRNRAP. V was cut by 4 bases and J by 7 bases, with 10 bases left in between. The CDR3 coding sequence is TGTGCTAGTGGTTCCGTAGGTTCTGGCTACACCTTC. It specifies CASGSVGSGYTF.

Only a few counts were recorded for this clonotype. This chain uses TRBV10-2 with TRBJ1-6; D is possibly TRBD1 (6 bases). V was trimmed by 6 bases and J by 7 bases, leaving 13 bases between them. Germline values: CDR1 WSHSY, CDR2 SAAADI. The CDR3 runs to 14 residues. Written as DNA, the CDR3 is TGCGCCAGCAGCCCGGGACAAATAAATTCACCCCTCCACTTT. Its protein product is CASSPGQINSPLHF.

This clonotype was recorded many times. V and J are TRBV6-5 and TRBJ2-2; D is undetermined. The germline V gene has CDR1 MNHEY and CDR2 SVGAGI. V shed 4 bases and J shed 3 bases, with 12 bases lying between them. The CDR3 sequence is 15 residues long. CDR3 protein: CASSLHWPHTGELFF. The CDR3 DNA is TGTGCCAGCAGTTTGCATTGGCCACACACCGGGGAGCTGTTTTTT.

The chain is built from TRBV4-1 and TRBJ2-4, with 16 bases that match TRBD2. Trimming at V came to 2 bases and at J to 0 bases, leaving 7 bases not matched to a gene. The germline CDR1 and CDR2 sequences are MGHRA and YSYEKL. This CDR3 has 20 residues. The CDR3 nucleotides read TGCGCCAGCAGCCAAACACCGGGACTAGCGGGGGGGGTAGCCAAAAACATTCAGTACTTC. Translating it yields CASSQTPGLAGGVAKNIQYF.

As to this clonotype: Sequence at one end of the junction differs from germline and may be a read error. The CDR3 DNA sequence: TGTGCTAGCAGCTTAGGAGGCCTGGAGACCCAGTACTTC. Translating gives CASSLGGLETQYF. The chain employs TRBV7-7 and TRBJ2-5, with a weak D call TRBD2 (5 bases). Germline V lookup: CDR1 SSHAT, CDR2 FNYEAQ (reference sequence). The CDR3 is 13 amino acids.

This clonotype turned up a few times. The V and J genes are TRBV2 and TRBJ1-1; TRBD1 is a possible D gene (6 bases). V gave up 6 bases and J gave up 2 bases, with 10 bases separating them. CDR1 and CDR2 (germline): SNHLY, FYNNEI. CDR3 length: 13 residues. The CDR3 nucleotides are TGTGCCAGCAGAGAGGGGGGAAACACTGAAGCTTTCTTT. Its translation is CASREGGNTEAFF.

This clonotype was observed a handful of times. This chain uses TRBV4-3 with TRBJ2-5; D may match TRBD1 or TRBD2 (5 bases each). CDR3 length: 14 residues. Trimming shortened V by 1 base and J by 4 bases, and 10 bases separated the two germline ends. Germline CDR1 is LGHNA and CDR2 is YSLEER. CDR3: CASSQGAGTETQYF. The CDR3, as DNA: TGCGCCAGCAGCCAAGGGGCAGGGACAGAGACCCAGTACTTC.

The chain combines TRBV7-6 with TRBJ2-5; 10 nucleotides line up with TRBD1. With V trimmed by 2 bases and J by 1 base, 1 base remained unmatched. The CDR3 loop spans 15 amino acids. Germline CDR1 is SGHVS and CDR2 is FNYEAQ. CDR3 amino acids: CASSLRTGGQETQYF. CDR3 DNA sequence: TGTGCCAGCAGCTTAAGGACAGGGGGCCAAGAGACCCAGTACTTC.

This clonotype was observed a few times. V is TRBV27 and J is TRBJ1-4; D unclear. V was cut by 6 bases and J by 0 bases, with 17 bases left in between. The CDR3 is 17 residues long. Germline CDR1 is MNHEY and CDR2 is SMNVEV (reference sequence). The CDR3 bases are TGTGCCAGCAGCCCAGGTGGGCCCCCCGCAACTAATGAAAAACTGTTTTTT. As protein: CASSPGGPPATNEKLFF.

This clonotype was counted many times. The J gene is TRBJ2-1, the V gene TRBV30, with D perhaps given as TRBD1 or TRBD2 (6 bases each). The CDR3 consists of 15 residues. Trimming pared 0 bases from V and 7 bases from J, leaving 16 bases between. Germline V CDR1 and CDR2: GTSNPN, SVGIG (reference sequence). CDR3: CAWSVPEGEVNEQFF. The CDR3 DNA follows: TGTGCCTGGAGTGTACCCGAGGGGGAGGTGAATGAGCAGTTCTTC. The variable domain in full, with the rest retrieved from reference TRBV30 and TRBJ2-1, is SQTIHQWPATLVQPVGSPLSLECTVEGTSNPNLYWYRQAAGRGLQLLFYSVGIGQISSEVPQNLSASRPQDRQFILSSKKLLLSDSGFYLCAWSVPEGEVNEQFFGPGTRLTVL.

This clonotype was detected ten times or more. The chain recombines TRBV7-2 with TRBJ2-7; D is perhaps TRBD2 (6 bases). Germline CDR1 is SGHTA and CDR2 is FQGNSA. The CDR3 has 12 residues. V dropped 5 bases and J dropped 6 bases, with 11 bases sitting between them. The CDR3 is CASSTQGGEQYF. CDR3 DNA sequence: TGTGCCAGCAGCACCCAGGGAGGCGAGCAGTACTTC.

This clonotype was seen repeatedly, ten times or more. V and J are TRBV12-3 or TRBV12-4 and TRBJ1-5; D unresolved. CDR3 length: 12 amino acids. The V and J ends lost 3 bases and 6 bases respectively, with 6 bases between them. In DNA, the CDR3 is TGTGCCAGCAGTTTCGGGGTTCAGCCCCAGCATTTT. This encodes CASSFGVQPQHF.

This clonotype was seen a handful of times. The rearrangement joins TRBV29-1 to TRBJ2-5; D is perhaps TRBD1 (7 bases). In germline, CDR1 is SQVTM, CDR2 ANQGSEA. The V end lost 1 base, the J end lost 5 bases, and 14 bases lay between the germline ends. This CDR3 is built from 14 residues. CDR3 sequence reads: CSVEAGGGSETQYF. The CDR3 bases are TGCAGCGTTGAAGCAGGGGGAGGCTCGGAGACCCAGTACTTC.

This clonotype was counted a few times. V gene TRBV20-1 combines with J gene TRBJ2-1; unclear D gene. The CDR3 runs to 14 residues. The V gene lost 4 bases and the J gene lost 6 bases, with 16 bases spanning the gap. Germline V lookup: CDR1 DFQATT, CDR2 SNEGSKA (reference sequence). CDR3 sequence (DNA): TGCAGTGCTATCAGGTCCGAGTACCGCAATGAGCAGTTCTTC. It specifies CSAIRSEYRNEQFF.

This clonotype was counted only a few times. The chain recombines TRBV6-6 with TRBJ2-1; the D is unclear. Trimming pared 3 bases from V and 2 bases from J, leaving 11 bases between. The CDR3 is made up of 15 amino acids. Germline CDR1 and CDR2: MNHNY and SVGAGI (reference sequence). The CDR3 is CASSYFLDTYNEQFF. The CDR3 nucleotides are TGTGCCAGCAGTTATTTTCTGGATACCTACAATGAGCAGTTCTTC.

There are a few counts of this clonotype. CDR3 bases: TGTGCCAGCGAGCAGGGGGACTATGGCTACACCTTC. Translated: CASEQGDYGYTF. The V and J genes are TRBV6-2 or TRBV6-3 and TRBJ1-2; 7 bases are shared with TRBD1. The CDR3 is 12 residues long. Germline V gene sequence: CDR1 MNHEY, CDR2 SVGEGT. Trimming removed 8 bases from V and 3 bases from J; junction bases left unmatched: 3.

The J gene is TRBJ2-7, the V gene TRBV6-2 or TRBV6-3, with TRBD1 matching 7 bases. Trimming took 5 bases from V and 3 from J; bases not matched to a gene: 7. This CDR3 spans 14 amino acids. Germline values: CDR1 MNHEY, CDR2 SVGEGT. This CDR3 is CASSDPGQDYEQYV. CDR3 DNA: TGTGCCAGCAGTGATCCCGGACAGGACTACGAGCAGTACGTC.

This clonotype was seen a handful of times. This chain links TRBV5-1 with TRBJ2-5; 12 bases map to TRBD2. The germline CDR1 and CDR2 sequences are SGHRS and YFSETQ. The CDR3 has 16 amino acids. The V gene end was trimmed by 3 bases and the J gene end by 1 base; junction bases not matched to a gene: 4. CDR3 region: CASSWLTSGGQETQYF. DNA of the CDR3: TGCGCCAGCAGCTGGCTGACTAGCGGGGGCCAAGAGACCCAGTACTTC.

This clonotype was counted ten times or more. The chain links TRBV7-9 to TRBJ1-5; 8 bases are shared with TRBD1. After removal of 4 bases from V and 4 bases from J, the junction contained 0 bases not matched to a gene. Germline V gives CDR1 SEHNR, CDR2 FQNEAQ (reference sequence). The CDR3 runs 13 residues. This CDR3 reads CASSYRGNQPQHF. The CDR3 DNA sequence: TGTGCCAGCAGCTACAGGGGGAATCAGCCCCAGCATTTT.

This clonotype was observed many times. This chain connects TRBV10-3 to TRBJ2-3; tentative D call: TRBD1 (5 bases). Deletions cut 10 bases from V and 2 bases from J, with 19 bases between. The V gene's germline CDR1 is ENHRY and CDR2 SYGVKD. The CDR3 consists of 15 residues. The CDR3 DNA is TGTGCCACCATACAGGATACATTGCACACAGATACGCAGTATTTT. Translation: CATIQDTLHTDTQYF.

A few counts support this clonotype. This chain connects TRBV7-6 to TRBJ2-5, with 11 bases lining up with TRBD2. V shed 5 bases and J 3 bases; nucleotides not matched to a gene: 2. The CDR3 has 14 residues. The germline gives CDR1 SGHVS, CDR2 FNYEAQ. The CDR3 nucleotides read TGTGCCAGCAGCCGTAGCGGGGGGGAAGAGACCCAGTACTTC. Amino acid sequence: CASSRSGGEETQYF.

The CDR3 sequence is CASSLAGFSYEQYF. The CDR3 DNA reads TGTGCCAGCAGTTTAGCAGGGTTCTCCTACGAGCAGTACTTC. The J gene is TRBJ2-7, the V gene TRBV12-3 or TRBV12-4; D is uncertain. Trimming removed 0 bases at V and 0 bases at J, with 6 bases between. CDR3 length equals 14 residues.

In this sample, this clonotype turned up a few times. The CDR3 DNA reads TGTGCCAGCAGCGACGGGGGTACAGATACGCAGTATTTT. It yields the protein CASSDGGTDTQYF. This rearrangement joins TRBV7-9 to TRBJ2-3; D may be TRBD2 (6 bases). The CDR3 contains 13 residues. Trimming stripped 5 bases from V and 3 bases from J, with 9 bases between. Germline-derived CDR1 and CDR2 are SEHNR and FQNEAQ (reference sequence).

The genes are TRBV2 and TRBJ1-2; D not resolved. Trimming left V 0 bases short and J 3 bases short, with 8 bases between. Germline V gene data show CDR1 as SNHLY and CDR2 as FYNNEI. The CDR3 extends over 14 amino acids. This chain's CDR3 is CASSEAVEYYGYTF. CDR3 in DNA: TGTGCCAGCAGTGAAGCGGTGGAGTACTATGGCTACACCTTC.

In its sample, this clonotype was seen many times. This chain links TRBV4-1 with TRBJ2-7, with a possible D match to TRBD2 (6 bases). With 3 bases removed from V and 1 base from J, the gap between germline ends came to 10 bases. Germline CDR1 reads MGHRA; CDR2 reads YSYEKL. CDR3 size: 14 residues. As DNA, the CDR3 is TGCGCCAGCAGCCAGTTCGGGGGTTCCTACGAGCAGTACTTC. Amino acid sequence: CASSQFGGSYEQYF.

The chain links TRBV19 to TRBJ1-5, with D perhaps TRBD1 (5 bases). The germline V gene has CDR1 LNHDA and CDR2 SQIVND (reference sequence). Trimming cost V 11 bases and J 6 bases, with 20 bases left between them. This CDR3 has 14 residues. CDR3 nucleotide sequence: TGTGCCTCCCGGCCCAGGGAGGGTGTTCAGCCCCAGCATTTT. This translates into CASRPREGVQPQHF. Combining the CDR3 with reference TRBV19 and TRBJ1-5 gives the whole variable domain DGGITQSPKYLFRKEGQNVTLSCEQNLNHDAMYWYRQDPGQGLRLIYYSQIVNDFQKGDIAEGYSVSREKKESFPLTVTSAQKNPTAFYLCASRPREGVQPQHFGDGTRLSIL.

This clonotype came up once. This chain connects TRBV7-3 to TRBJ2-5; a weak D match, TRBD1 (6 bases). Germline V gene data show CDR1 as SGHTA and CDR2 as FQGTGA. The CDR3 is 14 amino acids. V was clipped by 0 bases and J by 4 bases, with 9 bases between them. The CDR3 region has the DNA TGTGCCAGCAGCTTAACGGGGGCGGGAGAGACCCAGTACTTC. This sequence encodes CASSLTGAGETQYF.

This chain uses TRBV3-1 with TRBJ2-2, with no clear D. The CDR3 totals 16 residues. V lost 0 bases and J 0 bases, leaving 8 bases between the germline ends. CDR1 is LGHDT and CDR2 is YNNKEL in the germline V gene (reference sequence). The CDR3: CASSQELDSNTGELFF. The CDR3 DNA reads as TGTGCCAGCAGCCAAGAGCTGGATTCGAACACCGGGGAGCTGTTTTTT. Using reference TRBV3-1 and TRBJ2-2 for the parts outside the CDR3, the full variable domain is DTAVSQTPKYLVTQMGNDKSIKCEQNLGHDTMYWYKQDSKKFLKIMFSYNNKELIINETVPNRFSPKSPDKAHLNLHINSLELGDSAVYFCASSQELDSNTGELFFGEGSRLTVL.

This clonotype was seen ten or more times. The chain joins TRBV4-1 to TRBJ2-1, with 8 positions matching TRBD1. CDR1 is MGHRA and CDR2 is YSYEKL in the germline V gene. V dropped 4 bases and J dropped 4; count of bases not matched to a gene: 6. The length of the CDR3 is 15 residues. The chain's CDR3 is CASSPMTGAYNEQFF. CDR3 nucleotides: TGCGCCAGCAGCCCGATGACAGGGGCGTACAATGAGCAGTTCTTC.

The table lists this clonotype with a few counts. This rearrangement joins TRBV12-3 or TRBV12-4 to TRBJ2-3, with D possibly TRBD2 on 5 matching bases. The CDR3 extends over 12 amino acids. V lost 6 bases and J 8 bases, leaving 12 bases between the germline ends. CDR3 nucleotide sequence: TGTGCCAGCAGCTCTCCGGGGATTACGCAGTATTTT. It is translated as CASSSPGITQYF.

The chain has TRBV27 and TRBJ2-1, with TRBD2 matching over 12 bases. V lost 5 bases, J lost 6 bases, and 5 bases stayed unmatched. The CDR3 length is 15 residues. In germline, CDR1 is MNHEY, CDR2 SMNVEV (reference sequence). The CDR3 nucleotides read TGTGCCAGCAGTCTTCTAGCGGGGGGGCCCAATGAGCAGTTCTTC. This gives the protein CASSLLAGGPNEQFF.